This entry lists 2 T cell receptor beta chains sequenced from one sample in a study of response to subunit inactivated influenza vaccine. TCRdb re-called the RT-PCR reads with MiXCR, one entry per CDR3 protein. In the table there are about 190,000 distinct CDR3 sequences, under 15% of which are singletons. The sample in question was CD8+ T cells sorted from PBMCs, obtained less than 6 days after vaccination. The receptors stem from a man aged 45-60 years who received an inactivated influenza vaccine.

The V and J genes are TRBV9 and TRBJ2-7; the match to TRBD2 covers 8 bases. The CDR3 has 15 residues. Germline V gene lookup returns CDR1 SGDLS and CDR2 YYNGEE. Germline trimming cut 0 bases from V and 3 bases from J; bases unmatched to any gene: 5. In nucleotides, the CDR3 is TGTGCCAGCAGCGTAGGTGCGGGGGGCCTCTACGAGCAGTACTTC. This codes for CASSVGAGGLYEQYF.

This clonotype was observed at least ten times. The chain joins TRBV7-9 to TRBJ2-2; D perhaps matches TRBD2 (5 bases). Trimming took 3 bases from V and 4 from J, leaving 9 bases between them. Per the germline V gene, CDR1 is SEHNR and CDR2 is FQNEAQ (reference sequence). CDR3 size: 14 residues. Written as DNA, the CDR3 is TGTGCCAGCAGCTTCATCAGCGGCACCGGGGAGCTGTTTTTT. Amino acids: CASSFISGTGELFF. Using reference TRBV7-9 and TRBJ2-2 for the parts outside the CDR3, the full variable domain is DTGVSQNPRHKITKRGQNVTFRCDPISEHNRLYWYRQTLGQGPEFLTYFQNEAQLEKSRLLSDRFSAERPKGSFSTLEIQRTEQGDSAMYLCASSFISGTGELFFGEGSRLTVL.